This TCR beta chain was found in a study of graft-versus-host responses after intestinal transplantation (dated by TCRdb to 2020 to 2023). Context from the whole study: The transplants that recipients got were multivisceral, liver-intestinal, or isolated intestinal. Bulk TCR-beta CDR3 sequencing was used to track graft-versus-host and host-versus-graft alloreactive T cell clones in the graft, circulation and bone marrow after intestinal transplantation. Donor T cell macrochimerism was defined as a peak of at least 4% donor T cells among recipient peripheral blood mononuclear cells. Every recipient was given anti-thymocyte globulin induction, then maintenance tacrolimus and steroids for around three years. The cohort enrolled some 23 intestinal transplant recipients including one retransplant, and a few patients lacking pretransplant specimens were excluded. Instead of going to the commercial service, samples from a few later patients were sequenced in-house on an Illumina MiSeq and processed with MiXCR. Alloreactive clones were identified by sequencing pre-transplant mixed lymphocyte reaction products and comparing them with unstimulated pre-transplant donor and recipient T cells. Study-wide findings and limitations: GvH clones were found in recipient bone marrow, and some of the GvH clones appeared earlier in ileal mucosa or blood, which is consistent with an intestinal mucosal origin. The conclusions were limited by the relatively low number and heterogeneity of the intestinal transplant patients. Peak levels of circulating GvH clones were associated with declines in HvG clones early after transplant. In patients with donor T cell macrochimerism, the allografts had high GvH to HvG T cell clonal ratios.

V is pared back by 4 bases and J by 8 bases, with 9 bases lying between the germline termini. Inclusive of the bounding cysteine and phenylalanine, the CDR3 is 12 residues long. Just CDR3 DNA is preserved here, 36 bases in frame from base 1. CDR1 and CDR2 are drawn from the germline V gene: MDHEN, SYDVKM. About this clone: This receptor's antigen is unknown. No much larger clone is present one base from it, and per-base qualities are unavailable.

The library was generated by the immunoSEQ multiplex PCR assay. For most patients, genomic DNA was isolated with the Qiagen DNeasy Blood and Tissue Kit and sent frozen to Adaptive Biotechnologies for TCR sequencing. For most patients, high-throughput TCR-beta CDR3 sequencing of genomic DNA was performed by Adaptive Biotechnologies. The paper's data handling went like this. Adaptive's ImmunoSEQ software supplied the TCR sequencing data for 15 to 20 patients, while MiXCR and VDJtools were used to process three other patients. CD4 versus CD8 sorting errors were corrected by removing sequences found in both subsets at a frequency ratio below 5:1. CDR3 nucleotide sequences shared between donor and recipient were removed because the origin of such sequences could not be assigned. At least 2-fold expansion over unstimulated cells and a minimum CFSE-low frequency of 0.002% (template counts) or 0.001% (read counts) were required for clones to be classified as alloreactive. Mappable clones were those detected in sequenced pre-transplant spleen, lymph node, or MLR CFSE-low populations of the donor or recipient. The cumulative frequency of alloreactive clones was calculated as a percentage of all sequences, weighted by copy number. Drawn from immuneACCESS, this table holds only the in-frame rearrangements with V and J called that TCRdb kept. Clones are partly lost; checked studies trace under half to an unresolved V gene and leave the rest unexplained. D and trimming come from the DNA, and the V and J calls and clone size come from that table. Counted in this sample were fewer than 65,000 clones; roughly 90% of them appeared once. The ten biggest clones cover 0.5% to 0.7% of the sample.

The time point label here, explained by the study, means: cells obtained before transplantation from donor or recipient. CD3+CD4+ and CD3+CD8+ populations were FACS-sorted from unstimulated pre-transplant donor and recipient cells taken from spleen or lymph nodes. Recombination linked TRBV28 to TRBJ2-1; no D segment can be confidently identified. The source of this sequence is a human donor who was the organ donor for an intestinal transplant. Material: unstimulated CD4+ T cells sorted from spleen or lymph node cells, obtained before transplant. The nucleotide sequence reads TGTGCCAGCAGTTACCCTCCGGATGAGCAGTTCTTC. Translated, it gives CASSYPPDEQFF.